Included here is one TCR beta chain sequence, with context. Its specificity is not known. The sample comes from a study of cytomegalovirus exposure and HLA in healthy donors. The wider study: A previous analysis identified 95 million to 120 million unique TCR beta sequences derived from some 170 million T cells. Study-level findings and limits: The authors considered a cluster of highly shared sequence variants likely to be a sequencing artifact. In an earlier analysis, productive rearrangement rates for most beta V segments clustered near 87% or 30%. In a later analysis, TCR association rates varied by HLA locus: DRB1 most, HLA-C fewest.

The PCR had 60 Vbeta and 13 Jbeta primers. Sequencing was performed with immunoSEQ multiplex PCR; in TCRdb, only in-frame clones are kept and a portion is missing. The sample has more than 140,000 clones; 82% are singletons. This CDR3 has 12 amino acids. V lost 3 bases to trimming and J lost 4 bases, with 7 bases between them. Germline CDR1 MGHDK, CDR2 SYGVNS. The chain is built from TRBV25-1 and TRBJ2-7; the D gene is possibly TRBD2 (5 bases). Sequenced material: PBMCs. The receptor was isolated from a woman aged 40 to 49 in good health and CMV-seronegative. CDR3 nucleotide sequence: TGTGCCAGCAGTGAGAGAGGGTACGAGCAGTACTTC. Translating gives CASSERGYEQYF.